Sequencing of this TCR beta chain was carried out in a study of T cell responses to AZD1222 COVID-19 vaccine. Points from the study as a whole: It was only after the peak T cell response that any repertoires were sampled.

TCRdb's table, derived via immunoSEQ multiplex PCR, lists solely in-frame clones and lacks some. The sample shows 70,000 to 75,000 clones, 80% of them seen only once. Remarks on this clone: Its antigen remains unidentified.

The starting material was peripheral blood, obtained 28 days after the second AZD1222 dose. This clonotype was sampled from an adult who received the AZD1222 COVID-19 vaccine.

CDR3 nucleotides: TGTGCCTGGAGTGTGTTAGCAGTGGAAGTCTACAATGAGCAGTTCTTC. This encodes CAWSVLAVEVYNEQFF. V usage is TRBV30 and J usage is TRBJ2-1; D remains unclear. Germline-derived CDR1 and CDR2 are GTSNPN and SVGIG (reference sequence). The CDR3 loop spans 16 amino acids. The V end lost 0 bases, the J end lost 3 bases, and 15 bases lay between the germline ends.